These 17 T cell receptor beta chains originate from one sample sequenced in a study of blood T cell repertoires in COVID-19 (dated by TCRdb to 2019 to 2021). The method behind the library was the immunoSEQ multiplex PCR assay. TCRdb mirrors the immuneACCESS table, restricted to in-frame sequences. Some clones are absent from its copies; in checked studies, under half trace to an unresolved V gene, and the reason for the others is unknown. For this sample there are 97,000 or so clones; around 87% appear just once. Approximately 5.6% of the sample is taken by the ten largest. The specimen sequenced was peripheral blood. These receptors were taken from a woman between 50 and 59 years old with COVID-19, enrolled during active disease.

This chain joins TRBV2 and TRBJ2-2, with 7 bases lining up with TRBD1. Germline values: CDR1 SNHLY, CDR2 FYNNEI. V lost 7 bases and J lost 7; bases outside the gene matches: 12. The CDR3 loop spans 15 amino acids. The CDR3 nucleotides read TGTGCCAGCAAGGAGTGGTCGGGACAGAGCGGGGAGCTGTTTTTT. Residues: CASKEWSGQSGELFF. The entire variable domain, with the rest obtained from reference TRBV2 and TRBJ2-2, is as follows: EPEVTQTPSHQVTQMGQEVILRCVPISNHLYFYWYRQILGQKVEFLVSFYNNEISEKSEIFDDQFSVERPDGSNFTLKIRSTKLEDSAMYFCASKEWSGQSGELFFGEGSRLTVL.

This chain connects TRBV23-1 to TRBJ1-1; 7 bases are shared with TRBD1. TRBV23-1 belongs to the ORF category, with a function that is uncertain. The CDR3 extends over 13 amino acids. V dropped 4 bases and J dropped 5; count of bases not matched to a gene: 4. For the CDR3, the DNA is TGCGCCAGCAGTCGACAGGGAGGAACTGAAGCTTTCTTT. Protein: CASSRQGGTEAFF.

This clone was seen just once. This rearrangement joins TRBV12-3 or TRBV12-4 to TRBJ1-1; D is unresolved. The V end lost 5 bases, the J end lost 1 base, and 8 bases lay between the germline ends. The CDR3 loop spans 13 amino acids. The CDR3 here is CASSGQENTEAFF. The CDR3 DNA follows: TGTGCCAGCAGTGGGCAAGAGAACACTGAAGCTTTCTTT.

The rearrangement joins TRBV7-9 to TRBJ2-5, with 9 bases that match TRBD1. The CDR3 is 15 residues long. The V and J ends lost 1 base and 2 bases, in that order; junction bases with no gene match: 2. The germline V gene has CDR1 SEHNR and CDR2 FQNEAQ (reference sequence). The CDR3 DNA is TGTGCCAGCAGCTTAGGGGGACAGGGACAAGAGACCCAGTACTTC. It translates to CASSLGGQGQETQYF.

V is TRBV19 and J is TRBJ1-4; 10 bases map to TRBD1. CDR1 is LNHDA and CDR2 is SQIVND in the germline V gene (reference sequence). This CDR3 has 13 residues. After removal of 6 bases from V and 8 bases from J, the junction contained 3 bases not matched to a gene. The CDR3 coding sequence is TGTGCCAGTAGCACGGACAGGGGGGAAAAACTGTTTTTT. Amino acids: CASSTDRGEKLFF.

This clone was recorded only once. This chain uses TRBV19 with TRBJ1-6, with a possible D match to TRBD1 (5 bases). The CDR3 is 14 amino acids. Germline CDR1 LNHDA, CDR2 SQIVND (reference sequence). V was pared by 7 bases and J by 4 bases, with 11 bases between. The CDR3 nucleotides are TGTGCCAGTACCCAGACAGCTTATAATTCACCCCTCCACTTT. Translated, it gives CASTQTAYNSPLHF.

The V and J genes are TRBV12-5 and TRBJ2-5; perhaps TRBD1 as D (7 bases). This CDR3 is built from 14 residues. Germline V gene lookup returns CDR1 LGHNT and CDR2 FRNRAP. Trimming took 6 bases from V and 3 from J, leaving 14 bases between them. The CDR3 is CASGPQGGKETQYF. The CDR3 coding sequence is TGTGCTAGTGGCCCCCAGGGGGGTAAAGAGACCCAGTACTTC. The variable domain in full, completed from reference TRBV12-5 and TRBJ2-5, reads DARVTQTPRHKVTEMGQEVTMRCQPILGHNTVFWYRQTMMQGLELLAYFRNRAPLDDSGMPKDRFSAEMPDATLATLKIQPSEPRDSAVYFCASGPQGGKETQYFGPGTRLLVL.

The CDR3 sequence: CAWSPLAGVSYEQYF. CDR3 DNA: TGTGCCTGGAGCCCACTAGCGGGGGTGTCCTACGAGCAGTACTTC. The V gene is TRBV30, the J gene TRBJ2-7; 11 bases map to TRBD2. Germline trimming cut 3 bases from V and 1 base from J; bases unmatched to any gene: 5. Germline V lookup: CDR1 GTSNPN, CDR2 SVGIG (reference sequence). The CDR3 runs 15 residues.

Worth noting for this clone: Germline and junction disagree at one end, which may indicate a read error. The genes are TRBV7-2 and TRBJ2-7; tentatively, D is TRBD2 (5 bases). Germline V gene data show CDR1 as SGHTA and CDR2 as FQGNSA. The CDR3 has 12 amino acids. The CDR3 is CASSHPPQRSIF. The CDR3 DNA reads as TGTGCCAGCAGCCATCCCCCCCAGCGGAGTATTTTC.

The genes are TRBV18 and TRBJ1-1, with TRBD1 matching over 7 bases. Looked up from germline, CDR1 is KGHSH and CDR2 is LQKENI. There are 15 residues in the CDR3. V shed 3 bases and J 3 bases; nucleotides not matched to a gene: 7. In DNA, the CDR3 is TGTGCCAGCTCACCGGGTACAGGGGTGGACACTGAAGCTTTCTTT. As protein: CASSPGTGVDTEAFF.

The CDR3 sequence: CASSDRGHNNSPLHF. DNA for the CDR3: TGTGCCAGTAGCGACCGGGGACATAATAATTCACCCCTCCACTTT. V and J are TRBV19 and TRBJ1-6, with D maybe TRBD1 (6 bases). CDR1 is LNHDA, CDR2 SQIVND, per germline (reference sequence). V was shortened by 6 bases and J by 5 bases, with 14 bases between the two germline ends. This CDR3 has 15 amino acids.

The chain combines TRBV7-8 with TRBJ2-7; D gene ambiguous. V lost 5 bases to trimming and J lost 2 bases, with 16 bases between them. The germline V gene has CDR1 SGHVS and CDR2 FQNEAQ. This CDR3 spans 15 amino acids. The CDR3 spells CASSPYTLPPYEQYF. The CDR3 DNA follows: TGTGCCAGCAGCCCTTACACCCTTCCTCCCTACGAGCAGTACTTC.

This clone is a singleton in its sample. The chain couples TRBV5-1 to TRBJ2-6, with a tentative D call TRBD1 (6 bases). CDR1 SGHRS and CDR2 YFSETQ come from the germline V gene. The CDR3 extends over 17 amino acids. Trimming left V 1 base short and J 0 bases short, with 11 bases between. The CDR3 is CASSLRAGDSGANVLTF. CDR3 coding DNA: TGCGCCAGCAGCTTGCGAGCAGGGGACTCTGGGGCCAACGTCCTGACTTTC.

V and J are TRBV7-8 and TRBJ1-1, with D tentatively TRBD1 (6 bases). The CDR3 loop spans 13 amino acids. Trimming left V 1 base short and J 5 bases short, with 8 bases between. Germline CDR1 is SGHVS and CDR2 is FQNEAQ. DNA of the CDR3: TGTGCCAGCAGCTTAGACAGGGAGACTGAAGCTTTCTTT. It encodes CASSLDRETEAFF.

This clone was recorded only once. The chain employs TRBV7-3 and TRBJ1-2; 8 nucleotides agree with TRBD1. V lost 4 bases to trimming and J lost 3 bases; unmatched junction nucleotides: 7. The CDR3 loop spans 15 amino acids. Per the germline V gene, CDR1 is SGHTA and CDR2 is FQGTGA. The CDR3 reads CASSSGTGLDYGYTF. In DNA form, the CDR3 reads TGTGCCAGCAGCTCCGGGACAGGACTTGACTATGGCTACACCTTC.

The rearrangement links TRBV6-2 or TRBV6-3 to TRBJ1-6, with TRBD1 matching over 8 bases. From germline, CDR1 is MNHEY and CDR2 SVGEGT. This CDR3 has 17 amino acids. With 2 bases clipped from V and 10 bases from J, the junction kept 13 bases outside the gene matches. This chain's CDR3 is CASSYPSQGARASPLHF. Here the CDR3 DNA reads TGTGCCAGCAGTTACCCAAGCCAGGGGGCACGGGCGTCACCCCTCCACTTT.

J is TRBJ2-7 and V is TRBV25-1, with 9 bases aligning to TRBD1. CDR3 length: 16 amino acids. The V gene's germline CDR1 is MGHDK and CDR2 SYGVNS. Germline trimming cut 1 base from V and 4 bases from J; bases unmatched to any gene: 8. The CDR3 DNA reads TGTGCCAGCAGTGAATCTCCGGGACAGGGTGGGTACGAGCAGTACTTC. Amino acids: CASSESPGQGGYEQYF.